These 7 T cell receptor beta chains were sequenced from one sample in a study of blood T cell repertoires in COVID-19 (TCRdb year 2020). The protocol used for the library was the immunoSEQ multiplex PCR assay. The clones in this table, taken by TCRdb from immuneACCESS, are in-frame only. Not every clone is retained; where verified, under half of the shortfall comes from an unresolved V gene, and the cause of the rest is unknown. This sample lists around 82,000 clones; roughly 90% were detected once. Clones ranked in the top ten supply about 5.7% of the sample. Material: peripheral blood. These receptors were taken from a man at least 80 years old with COVID-19, enrolled during active disease.

The J gene is TRBJ1-4, the V gene TRBV29-1, with D perhaps TRBD1 (6 bases). CDR1 is SQVTM and CDR2 is ANQGSEA in the germline V gene. Trimming left V 8 bases short and J 7 bases short, with 14 bases between. There are 12 residues in the CDR3. CDR3 sequence: CSYRLGGEKLFF. CDR3 DNA sequence: TGCAGCTACCGCCTAGGGGGTGAAAAACTGTTTTTT.

The V call is TRBV5-8, the J call TRBJ1-2; 10 bases are a match to TRBD1. Trimming removed 6 bases from V and 1 base from J; junction bases left unmatched: 6. The length of the CDR3 is 15 residues. In germline, CDR1 is SGHTS, CDR2 YDEGEE. The CDR3 sequence is CASTLGTGVNYGYTF. The CDR3 DNA is TGTGCCAGCACCCTCGGGACAGGGGTTAACTATGGCTACACCTTC. Full variable domain (remainder filled in from reference TRBV5-8 and TRBJ1-2): EAGVTQSPTHLIKTRGQQATLRCSPISGHTSVYWYQQALGLGLQFLLWYDEGEERNRGNFPPRFSGRQFPNYSSELNVNALELEDSALYLCASTLGTGVNYGYTFGSGTRLTVV.

This chain links TRBV18 with TRBJ2-2; 9 nucleotides agree with TRBD1. The V gene end was trimmed by 1 base and the J gene end by 3 bases; junction bases not matched to a gene: 0. Germline CDR1 is KGHSH and CDR2 is LQKENI. This CDR3 has 15 amino acids. CDR3 sequence (DNA): TGTGCCAGCTCACCACGACAGGGGGACACCGGGGAGCTGTTTTTT. Its translation is CASSPRQGDTGELFF.

The chain uses TRBV24-1 and TRBJ2-3; D may be TRBD1 (5 bases). Between the trimmed V and J ends, which lost 5 bases and 4 bases, there was a span of 9 bases. CDR1 and CDR2 (germline): KGHDR, SFDVKD. This CDR3 contains 13 residues. CDR3 nucleotide sequence: TGTGCCACCAGTGTTCAGGGTTCAGATACGCAGTATTTT. The encoded protein is CATSVQGSDTQYF.

The chain recombines TRBV6-5 with TRBJ1-5, with D perhaps matching TRBD1 (6 bases). The CDR3 extends over 14 amino acids. V gave up 10 bases and J gave up 1 base, with 14 bases separating them. CDR1 MNHEY and CDR2 SVGAGI come from the germline V gene. The CDR3 DNA follows: TGTGCCACCACGACAGGCCAAAGCAATCAGCCCCAGCATTTT. This sequence encodes CATTTGQSNQPQHF.

In its sample, this clone was seen once. The chain employs TRBV2 and TRBJ2-1; D not certain. Trimming stripped 1 base from V and 0 bases from J, with 7 bases between. Germline CDR1 and CDR2: SNHLY and FYNNEI. This CDR3 region has 15 residues. Written as DNA, the CDR3 is TGTGCCAGCAGTGAAGGCATGAGCTCCTACAATGAGCAGTTCTTC. As protein: CASSEGMSSYNEQFF.

This clone appeared a few times. This chain uses TRBV6-5 with TRBJ1-6; the D gene is possibly TRBD1 (5 bases). Trimming took off 2 bases at V and 10 bases at J, with 15 bases between the two ends. Germline V gene data show CDR1 as MNHEY and CDR2 as SVGAGI. The CDR3 spans 15 residues. CDR3 sequence: CASSYQTWGDSPLHF. The CDR3 bases are TGTGCCAGCAGTTACCAAACCTGGGGGGACTCACCCCTCCACTTT.